One sample yielded the 4 T cell receptor beta chains listed below, sequenced in a study of T-cell memory formation after mild COVID-19. A single record per CDR3 protein comes from TCRdb applying MiXCR to the 5' RACE reads. This table has around 180,000 distinct CDR3 sequences, under 20% appearing once. Sequencing was carried out using PBMCs or a T cell subset sorted from them (not recorded which). The receptors stem from a young man who had mild COVID-19 (a few samples of this study predate the infection). Cell type and time point are not known.

This clonotype has just a few counts. J is TRBJ1-2 and V is TRBV6-5; D gene unclear. Per the germline V gene, CDR1 is MNHEY and CDR2 is SVGAGI. The germline V and J ends were trimmed by 5 bases and 1 base, with 11 bases remaining between them. CDR3 length: 14 residues. Here the CDR3 DNA reads TGTGCCAGCAGTAGCCCGACGGGTAACTATGGCTACACCTTC. Translating it yields CASSSPTGNYGYTF.

V usage is TRBV20-1 and J usage is TRBJ2-7, with TRBD2 as a possible D gene (5 bases). The CDR3 runs 12 residues. The V gene's germline CDR1 is DFQATT and CDR2 SNEGSKA (reference sequence). V lost 5 bases and J lost 4, with 12 bases in between. The CDR3 region is CSARTSPYEQYV. DNA for the CDR3: TGCAGTGCTCGGACTTCTCCGTACGAGCAGTACGTC.

About this clonotype: Relative to the germline gene, one junction end is altered; a read error may explain this. The chain is built from TRBV7-7 and TRBJ1-5; D unresolved. The CDR3 is made up of 13 amino acids. Germline lookup yields CDR1 SSHAT and CDR2 FNYEAQ (reference sequence). CDR3 residues: CASSSERGQPQHF. In DNA form, the CDR3 reads TGTGCTAGCAGCTCCGAGCGGGGTCAGCCCCAGCATTTT.

The CDR3 protein is CATSARDRAHEQYF. The CDR3 DNA reads TGTGCCACCAGCGCTAGGGACAGGGCCCACGAGCAGTACTTC. The V and J genes are TRBV15 and TRBJ2-7; 9 nucleotides match TRBD1. J was trimmed by 5 bases and V by 5 bases; bases with no gene match: 7. Per the germline V gene, CDR1 is LNHNV and CDR2 is YYDKDF (reference sequence). The CDR3 length is 14 residues.